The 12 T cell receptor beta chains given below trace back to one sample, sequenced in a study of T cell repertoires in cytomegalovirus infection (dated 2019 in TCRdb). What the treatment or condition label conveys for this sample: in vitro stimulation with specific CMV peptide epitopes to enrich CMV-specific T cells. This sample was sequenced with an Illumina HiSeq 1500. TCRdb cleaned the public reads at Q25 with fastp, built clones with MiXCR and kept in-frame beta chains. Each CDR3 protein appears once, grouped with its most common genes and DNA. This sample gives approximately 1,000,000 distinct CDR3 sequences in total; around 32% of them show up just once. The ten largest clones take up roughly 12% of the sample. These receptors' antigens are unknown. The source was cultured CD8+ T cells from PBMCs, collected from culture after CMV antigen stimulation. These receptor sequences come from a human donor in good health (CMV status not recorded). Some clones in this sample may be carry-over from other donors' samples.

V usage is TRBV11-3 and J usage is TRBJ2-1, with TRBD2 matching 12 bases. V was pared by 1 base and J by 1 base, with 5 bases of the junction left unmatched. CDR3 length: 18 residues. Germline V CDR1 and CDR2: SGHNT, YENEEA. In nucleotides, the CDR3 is TGTGCCAGCAGCTTAGCACTAGCGGGGGGCTATTCCTACAATGAGCAGTTCTTC. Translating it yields CASSLALAGGYSYNEQFF.

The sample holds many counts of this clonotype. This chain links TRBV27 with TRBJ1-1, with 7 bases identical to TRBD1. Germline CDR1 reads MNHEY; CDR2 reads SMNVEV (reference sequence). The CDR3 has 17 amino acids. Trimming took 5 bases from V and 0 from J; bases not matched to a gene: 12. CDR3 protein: CASSPPRGAVMNTEAFF. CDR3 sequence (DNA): TGTGCCAGCAGTCCCCCCAGGGGGGCCGTTATGAACACTGAAGCTTTCTTT.

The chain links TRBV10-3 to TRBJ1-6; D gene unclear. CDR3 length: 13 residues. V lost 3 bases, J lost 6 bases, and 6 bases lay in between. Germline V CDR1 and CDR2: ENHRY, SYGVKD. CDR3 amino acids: CAISDRTNSPLHF. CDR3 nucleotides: TGTGCCATCAGTGACAGGACTAATTCACCCCTCCACTTT.

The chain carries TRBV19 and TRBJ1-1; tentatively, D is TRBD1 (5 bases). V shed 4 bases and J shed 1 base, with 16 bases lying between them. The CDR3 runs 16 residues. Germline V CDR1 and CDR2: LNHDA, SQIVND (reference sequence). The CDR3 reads CASSTTRDGWNTEAFF. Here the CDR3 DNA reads TGTGCCAGTAGTACGACTCGGGACGGCTGGAACACTGAAGCTTTCTTT.

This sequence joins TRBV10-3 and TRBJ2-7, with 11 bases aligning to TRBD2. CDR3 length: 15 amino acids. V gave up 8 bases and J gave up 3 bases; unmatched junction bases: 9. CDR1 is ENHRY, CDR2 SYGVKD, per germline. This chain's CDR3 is CAILTSGVTSYEQYF. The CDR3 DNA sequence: TGTGCCATCCTGACTAGCGGGGTGACCAGCTACGAGCAGTACTTC.

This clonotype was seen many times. CDR3 DNA: TGTGCCAGCAGCTTTGAGGGGGACACTGAAGCTTTCTTT. Translated: CASSFEGDTEAFF. This chain joins TRBV7-6 and TRBJ1-1; D perhaps matches TRBD1 (6 bases). V dropped 3 bases and J dropped 3 bases, with 8 bases sitting between them. The germline gives CDR1 SGHVS, CDR2 FNYEAQ. The CDR3 is 13 residues long. Full variable domain (outside the CDR3, taken from reference TRBV7-6 and TRBJ1-1): GAGVSQSPRYKVTKRGQDVALRCDPISGHVSLYWYRQALGQGPEFLTYFNYEAQQDKSGLPNDRFSAERPEGSISTLTIQRTEQRDSAMYRCASSFEGDTEAFFGQGTRLTVV.

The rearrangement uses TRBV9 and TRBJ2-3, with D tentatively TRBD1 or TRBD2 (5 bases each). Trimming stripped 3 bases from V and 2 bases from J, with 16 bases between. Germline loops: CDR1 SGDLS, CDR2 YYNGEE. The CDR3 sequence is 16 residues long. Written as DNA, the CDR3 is TGTGCCAGCAGCGCGGGACCACCCAAATTCACAGATACGCAGTATTTT. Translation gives CASSAGPPKFTDTQYF.

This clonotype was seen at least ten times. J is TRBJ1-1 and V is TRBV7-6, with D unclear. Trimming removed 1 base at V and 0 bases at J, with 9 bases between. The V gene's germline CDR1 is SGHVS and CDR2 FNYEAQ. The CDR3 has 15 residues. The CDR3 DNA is TGTGCCAGCAGCTTAGAAGCGGCTATGAACACTGAAGCTTTCTTT. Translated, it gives CASSLEAAMNTEAFF.

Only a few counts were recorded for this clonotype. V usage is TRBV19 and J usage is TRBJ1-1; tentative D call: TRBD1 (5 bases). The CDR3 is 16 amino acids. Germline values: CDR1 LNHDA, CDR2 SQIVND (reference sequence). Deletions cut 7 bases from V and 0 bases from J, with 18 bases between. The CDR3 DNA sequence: TGTGCCAGTACCGTAACCCCAGGGATGATGAACACTGAAGCTTTCTTT. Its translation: CASTVTPGMMNTEAFF.

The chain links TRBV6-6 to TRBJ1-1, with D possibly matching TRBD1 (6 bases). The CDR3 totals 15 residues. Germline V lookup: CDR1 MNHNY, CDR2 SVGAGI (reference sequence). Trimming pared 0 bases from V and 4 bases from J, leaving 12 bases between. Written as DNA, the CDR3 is TGTGCCAGCAGTTACTCGAAGAGGGGGAGCACTGAAGCTTTCTTT. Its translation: CASSYSKRGSTEAFF.

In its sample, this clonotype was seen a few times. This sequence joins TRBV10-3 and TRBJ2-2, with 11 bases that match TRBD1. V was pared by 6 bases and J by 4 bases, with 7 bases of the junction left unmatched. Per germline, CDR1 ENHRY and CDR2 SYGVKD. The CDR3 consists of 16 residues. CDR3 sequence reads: CAISPGTGGGTGELFF. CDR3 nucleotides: TGTGCCATCAGCCCCGGGACAGGGGGTGGCACCGGGGAGCTGTTTTTT.

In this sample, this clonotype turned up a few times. CDR3 amino acids: CSASGGTGELFF. CDR3 nucleotide sequence: TGCAGTGCTTCAGGGGGAACCGGGGAGCTGTTTTTT. The V call is TRBV20-1, the J call TRBJ2-2, with TRBD1 matching over 7 bases. CDR3 length: 12 amino acids. Germline CDR1 is DFQATT and CDR2 is SNEGSKA (reference sequence). Germline trimming cut 5 bases from V and 5 bases from J; bases unmatched to any gene: 2.